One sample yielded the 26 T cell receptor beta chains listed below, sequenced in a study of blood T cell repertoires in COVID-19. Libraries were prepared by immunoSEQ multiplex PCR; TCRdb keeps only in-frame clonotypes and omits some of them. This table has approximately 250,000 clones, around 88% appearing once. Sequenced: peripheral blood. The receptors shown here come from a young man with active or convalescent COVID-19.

The CDR3: CSAEPGQAQSYEQYF. DNA for the CDR3: TGCAGCGCCGAACCCGGACAGGCCCAATCCTACGAGCAGTACTTC. The V gene is TRBV29-1, the J gene TRBJ2-7; 7 positions match TRBD1. V shed 7 bases, J shed 1 base, and the junction held 13 bases outside the gene matches. The CDR3 is 15 amino acids. Germline loops: CDR1 SQVTM, CDR2 ANQGSEA.

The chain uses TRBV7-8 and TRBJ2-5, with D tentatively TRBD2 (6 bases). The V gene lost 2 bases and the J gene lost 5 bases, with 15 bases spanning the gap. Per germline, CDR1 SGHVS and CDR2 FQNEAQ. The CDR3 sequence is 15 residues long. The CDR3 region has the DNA TGTGCCAGCAGCTTACGGGACTTCGGATTTGAGACCCAGTACTTC. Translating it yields CASSLRDFGFETQYF.

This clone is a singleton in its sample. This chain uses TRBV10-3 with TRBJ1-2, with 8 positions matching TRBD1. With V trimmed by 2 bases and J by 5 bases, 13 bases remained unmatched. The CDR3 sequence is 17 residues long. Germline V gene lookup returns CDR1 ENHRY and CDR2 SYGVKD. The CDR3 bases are TGTGCCATCAGTGAGCTTCTCCTTCCGGACAGGGATTATGGCTACACCTTC. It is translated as CAISELLLPDRDYGYTF.

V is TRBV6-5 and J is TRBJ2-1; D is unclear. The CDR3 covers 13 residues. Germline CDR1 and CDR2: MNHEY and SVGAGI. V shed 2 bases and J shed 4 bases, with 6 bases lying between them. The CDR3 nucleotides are TGTGCCAGCAGTTACGGTCGGTACAATGAGCAGTTCTTC. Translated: CASSYGRYNEQFF.

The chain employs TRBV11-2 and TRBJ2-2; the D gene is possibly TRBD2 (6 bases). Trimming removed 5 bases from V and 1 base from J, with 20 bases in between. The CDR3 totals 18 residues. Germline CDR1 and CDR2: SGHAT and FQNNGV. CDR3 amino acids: CASSPPTSTRKNTGELFF. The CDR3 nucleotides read TGTGCCAGCAGCCCCCCAACCTCGACTAGGAAGAACACCGGGGAGCTGTTTTTT.

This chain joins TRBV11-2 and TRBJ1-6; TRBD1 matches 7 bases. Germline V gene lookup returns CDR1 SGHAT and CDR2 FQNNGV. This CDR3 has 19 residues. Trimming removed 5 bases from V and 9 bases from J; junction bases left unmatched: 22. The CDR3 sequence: CASSGRGAGGLAASSPLHF. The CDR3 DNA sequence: TGTGCCAGCAGCGGACGAGGGGCAGGGGGGTTGGCGGCTTCTTCACCCCTCCACTTT.

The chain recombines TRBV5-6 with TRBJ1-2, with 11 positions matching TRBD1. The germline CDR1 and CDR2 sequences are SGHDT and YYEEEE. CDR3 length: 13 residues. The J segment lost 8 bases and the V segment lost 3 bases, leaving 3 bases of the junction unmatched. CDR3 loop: CASSWDRGLGYTF. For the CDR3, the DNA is TGTGCCAGCAGCTGGGACAGGGGGTTAGGCTACACCTTC. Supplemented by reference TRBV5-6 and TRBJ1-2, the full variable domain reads DAGVTQSPTHLIKTRGQQVTLRCSPKSGHDTVSWYQQALGQGPQFIFQYYEEEERQRGNFPDRFSGHQFPNYSSELNVNALLLGDSALYLCASSWDRGLGYTFGSGTRLTVV.

The CDR3 DNA reads TGTGCCAGCAGCGAGGCAGGGACTGGAAACACCATATATTTT. As protein: CASSEAGTGNTIYF. The V and J genes are TRBV2 and TRBJ1-3, with a possible D match to TRBD1 (5 bases). There are 14 residues in the CDR3. Germline V gives CDR1 SNHLY, CDR2 FYNNEI. V was clipped by 6 bases and J by 2 bases, with 11 bases between them.

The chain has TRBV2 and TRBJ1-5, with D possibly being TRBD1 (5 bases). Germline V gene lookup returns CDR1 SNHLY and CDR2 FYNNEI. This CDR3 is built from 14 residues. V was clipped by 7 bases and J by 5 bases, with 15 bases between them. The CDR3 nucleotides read TGTGCCAGCAAAGGCCTCGACAGTTATCAGCCCCAGCATTTT. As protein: CASKGLDSYQPQHF.

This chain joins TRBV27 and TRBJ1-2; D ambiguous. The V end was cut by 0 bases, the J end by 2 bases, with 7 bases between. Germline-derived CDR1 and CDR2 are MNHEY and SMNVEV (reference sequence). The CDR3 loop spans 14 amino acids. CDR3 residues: CASSLSARNYGYTF. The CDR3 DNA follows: TGTGCCAGCAGTTTATCTGCCAGGAACTATGGCTACACCTTC.

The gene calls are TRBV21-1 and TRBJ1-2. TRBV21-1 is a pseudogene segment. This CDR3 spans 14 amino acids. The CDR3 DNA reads TGTGCCAGCAGCCGACGGGGGAGGGTTGATGGCTACACCTTC. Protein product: CASSRRGRVDGYTF.

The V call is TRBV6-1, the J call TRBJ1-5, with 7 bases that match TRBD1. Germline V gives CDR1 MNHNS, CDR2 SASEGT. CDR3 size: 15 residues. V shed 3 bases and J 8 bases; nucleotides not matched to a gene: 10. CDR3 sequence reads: CASSETTGRYEPQHF. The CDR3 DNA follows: TGTGCCAGCAGTGAGACGACAGGGCGTTACGAGCCCCAGCATTTT.

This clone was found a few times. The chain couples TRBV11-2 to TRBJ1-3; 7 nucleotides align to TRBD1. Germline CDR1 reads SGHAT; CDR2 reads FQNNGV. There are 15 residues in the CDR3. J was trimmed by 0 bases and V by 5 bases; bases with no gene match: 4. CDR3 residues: CASSPWDSSGNTIYF. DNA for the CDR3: TGTGCCAGCAGCCCCTGGGACAGCTCTGGAAACACCATATATTTT.

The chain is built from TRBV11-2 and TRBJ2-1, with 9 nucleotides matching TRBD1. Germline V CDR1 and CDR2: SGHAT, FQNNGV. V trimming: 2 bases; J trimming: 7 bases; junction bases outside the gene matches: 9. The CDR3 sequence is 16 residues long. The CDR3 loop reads CASSLSGTGFRNEQFF. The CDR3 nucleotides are TGTGCCAGCAGCTTATCCGGGACAGGGTTTCGGAATGAGCAGTTCTTC.

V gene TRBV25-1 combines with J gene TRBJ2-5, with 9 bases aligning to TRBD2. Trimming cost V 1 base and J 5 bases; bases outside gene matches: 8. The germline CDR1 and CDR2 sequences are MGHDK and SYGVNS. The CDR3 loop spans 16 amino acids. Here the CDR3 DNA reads TGTGCCAGCAGTGAATCTGGCGGGGGGGCCAGGGAGACCCAGTACTTC. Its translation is CASSESGGGARETQYF. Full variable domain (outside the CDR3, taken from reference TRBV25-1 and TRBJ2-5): EADIYQTPRYLVIGTGKKITLECSQTMGHDKMYWYQQDPGMELHLIHYSYGVNSTEKGDLSSESTVSRIRTEHFPLTLESARPSHTSQYLCASSESGGGARETQYFGPGTRLLVL.

CDR3 residues: CASSLTGMVIEAFF. The CDR3 DNA reads as TGTGCCAGCAGCTTAACGGGAATGGTGATCGAAGCTTTCTTT. The chain has TRBV7-9 and TRBJ1-1; D call uncertain. Deletions cut 2 bases from V and 8 bases from J, with 15 bases between. CDR1 SEHNR and CDR2 FQNEAQ come from the germline V gene (reference sequence). The CDR3 has 14 amino acids.

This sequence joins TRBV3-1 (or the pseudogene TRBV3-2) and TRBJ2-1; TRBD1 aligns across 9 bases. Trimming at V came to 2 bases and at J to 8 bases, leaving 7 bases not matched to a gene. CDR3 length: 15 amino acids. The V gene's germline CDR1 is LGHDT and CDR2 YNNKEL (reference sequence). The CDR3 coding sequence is TGTGCCAGCAGCCAAAAACACAGGGGGCCGGATGAGCAGTTCTTC. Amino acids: CASSQKHRGPDEQFF.

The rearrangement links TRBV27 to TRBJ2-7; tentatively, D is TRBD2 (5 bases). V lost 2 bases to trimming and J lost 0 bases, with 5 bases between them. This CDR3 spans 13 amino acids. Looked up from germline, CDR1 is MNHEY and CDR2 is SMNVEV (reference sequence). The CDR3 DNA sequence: TGTGCCAGCAGTTTAACTAGCTCCTACGAGCAGTACTTC. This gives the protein CASSLTSSYEQYF.

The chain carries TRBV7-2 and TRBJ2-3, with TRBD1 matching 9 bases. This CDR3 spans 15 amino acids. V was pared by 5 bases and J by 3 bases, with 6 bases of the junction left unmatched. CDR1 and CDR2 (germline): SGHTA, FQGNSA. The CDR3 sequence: CASSPQGAQTDTQYF. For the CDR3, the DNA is TGTGCCAGCAGCCCACAGGGGGCGCAGACAGATACGCAGTATTTT.

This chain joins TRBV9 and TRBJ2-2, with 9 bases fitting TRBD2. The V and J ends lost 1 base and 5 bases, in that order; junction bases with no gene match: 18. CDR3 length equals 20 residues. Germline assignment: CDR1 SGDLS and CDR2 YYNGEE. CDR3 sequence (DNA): TGTGCCAGCAGCGTAAGCCCCCGGGTAGCGGGGGTCACGCGGACCGGGGAGCTGTTTTTT. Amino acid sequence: CASSVSPRVAGVTRTGELFF.

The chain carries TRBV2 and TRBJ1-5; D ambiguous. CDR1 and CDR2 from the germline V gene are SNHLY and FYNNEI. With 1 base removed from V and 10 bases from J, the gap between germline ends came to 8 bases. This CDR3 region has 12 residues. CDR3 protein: CASSEGESPQHF. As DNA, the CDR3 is TGTGCCAGCAGTGAAGGAGAGAGCCCCCAGCATTTT.

CDR3: CASSYSMTGGGYTF. CDR3 in DNA: TGTGCCAGCAGTTACTCGATGACAGGGGGGGGCTACACCTTC. This chain links TRBV6-5 with TRBJ1-2; 9 nucleotides agree with TRBD1. Trimming removed 0 bases from V and 8 bases from J; junction bases left unmatched: 4. Looked up from germline, CDR1 is MNHEY and CDR2 is SVGAGI. CDR3 size: 14 residues.

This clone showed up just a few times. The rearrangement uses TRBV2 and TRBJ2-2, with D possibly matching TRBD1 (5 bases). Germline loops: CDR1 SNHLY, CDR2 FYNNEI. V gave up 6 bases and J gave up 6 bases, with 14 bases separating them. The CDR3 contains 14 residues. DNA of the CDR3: TGTGCCAGCAGGATGGACGCAGGGTCCGGGGAGCTGTTTTTT. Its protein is CASRMDAGSGELFF.

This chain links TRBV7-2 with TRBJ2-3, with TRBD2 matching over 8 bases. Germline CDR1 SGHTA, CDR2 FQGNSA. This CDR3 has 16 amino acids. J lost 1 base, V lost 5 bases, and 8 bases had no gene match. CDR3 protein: CASSSQTGGGTDTQYF. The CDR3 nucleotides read TGTGCCAGCAGCAGCCAAACGGGGGGGGGCACAGATACGCAGTATTTT.

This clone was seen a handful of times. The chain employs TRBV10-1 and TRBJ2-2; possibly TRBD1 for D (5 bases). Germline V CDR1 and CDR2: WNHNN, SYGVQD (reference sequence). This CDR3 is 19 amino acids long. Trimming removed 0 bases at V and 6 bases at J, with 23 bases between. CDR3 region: CASSESDLGRDHLAGELFF. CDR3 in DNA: TGCGCCAGCAGTGAGTCGGATTTGGGCAGGGATCATCTGGCCGGGGAGCTGTTTTTT.

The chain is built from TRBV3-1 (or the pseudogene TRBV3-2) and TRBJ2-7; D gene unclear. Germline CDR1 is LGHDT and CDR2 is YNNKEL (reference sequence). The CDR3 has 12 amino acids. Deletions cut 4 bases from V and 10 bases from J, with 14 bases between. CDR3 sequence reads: CASSPFVRSQYF. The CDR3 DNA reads TGTGCCAGCAGCCCCTTTGTACGTAGCCAGTACTTC.